This T cell receptor beta chain was documented in a study of blood T cell repertoires in COVID-19. Germline-derived CDR1 and CDR2 are SGDLS and YYNGEE. The CDR3 is 14 amino acids. V lost 4 bases and J 9 bases, leaving 14 bases between the germline ends. Profiling relied on immunoSEQ multiplex PCR, and the TCRdb table lists in-frame clones only, not all of them. The table lists about 230,000 clones, 87% of them singletons. The receptor was isolated from a young man who had recovered from COVID-19. Source material: PBMCs or T cells enriched from blood (not recorded which). The V call is TRBV9, the J call TRBJ1-6, with D uncertain. This CDR3 reads CASSPTPFPSPLHF. The CDR3 DNA is TGTGCCAGCAGCCCCACTCCGTTTCCTTCACCCCTCCACTTT.